This T cell receptor beta chain was identified in a study of T cell changes during pregnancy in multiple sclerosis. Clones were sequenced by immunoSEQ multiplex PCR, and TCRdb holds only the in-frame ones, with some missing. The profile covers approximately 41,000 clones, with 85% to 90% appearing a single time and 0.57% taken by the ten largest. The CDR3 spans 15 residues. CDR1 and CDR2 from the germline V gene are MGHDK and SYGVNS. The V segment lost 3 bases and the J segment 3 bases; nucleotides outside the gene matches: 8. This material consisted of CD4+ T cells from peripheral blood mononuclear cells, taken in the second trimester of pregnancy. The sequence came from a female donor with multiple sclerosis, enrolled in a pregnancy study. The chain employs TRBV25-1 and TRBJ2-7; 7 nucleotides line up with TRBD1. CDR3 in DNA: TGTGCCAGCAGTGACACGAGGACAGGAGTCTACGAGCAGTACTTC. This translates into CASSDTRTGVYEQYF.